This TCR beta chain was sequenced during a study of shared clonotypes between healthy human individuals. Genomic DNA per cell subset filled all wells of several immunoSEQ plates. Sequencing was performed with immunoSEQ multiplex PCR; in TCRdb, only in-frame clones are kept and a portion is missing. The table has some 690,000 clones, around 91% seen once. Trimming cost V 6 bases and J 4 bases; bases outside gene matches: 8. The CDR3 has 17 residues. The germline gives CDR1 SGHVS, CDR2 FNYEAQ. About this clone: Its cognate antigen is unknown.

Researchers reported that CD8 memory united CD45RO+ cells with CCR7-negative CD45RA+ TemRA cells. The study's findings and limits: In this cohort, only blood was sampled, and tissue repertoires likely differ. The naive CD4 repertoires of a handful of donors were compared, and around 5.1% of clonotypes were shared.

The chain recombines TRBV7-6 with TRBJ2-2, with 13 bases lining up with TRBD2. This TCR came from a man between 18 and 35 years old in good health. Some clones in this sample may be carry-over from other donors' samples. Material for sequencing was memory CD8+ T cells from PBMCs. Subset noted: CD45RO+ cells pooled with CCR7-negative TemRA cells. CDR3 sequence reads: CASRRGLAGTSTGELFF. In DNA form, the CDR3 reads TGTGCCAGCAGGAGGGGACTAGCGGGGACGAGCACCGGGGAGCTGTTTTTT.